These 19 T cell receptor beta chains came from one sample sequenced in a study of blood T cell repertoires in COVID-19. The method was immunoSEQ multiplex PCR; TCRdb's version includes in-frame clones alone and lacks a portion of them. The sample has about 170,000 clones; 65% to 80% are singletons. Input material: PBMCs or T cells enriched from blood (not recorded which). These receptors originate from a woman in her 70s in a cohort exposed to, infected with or recovered from COVID-19 (not recorded which).

This chain uses TRBV9 with TRBJ2-1, with 13 bases identical to TRBD2. Germline V lookup: CDR1 SGDLS, CDR2 YYNGEE. The length of the CDR3 is 14 residues. With 1 base clipped from V and 9 bases from J, the junction kept 1 base outside the gene matches. The CDR3 nucleotides read TGTGCCAGCAGCGTAACTAGCGGGAGGGGTGAGCAGTTCTTC. This translates into CASSVTSGRGEQFF.

The V and J genes are TRBV6-1 and TRBJ1-6; no firm D call. Per germline, CDR1 MNHNS and CDR2 SASEGT. The germline V and J ends were trimmed by 0 bases and 7 bases, with 13 bases remaining between them. This CDR3 contains 16 residues. The CDR3, as DNA: TGTGCCAGCAGTGAAGCGCTCCAGAGGTTAAATTCACCCCTCCACTTT. It codes for CASSEALQRLNSPLHF.

The chain carries TRBV3-1 (or the pseudogene TRBV3-2) and TRBJ1-2; no reliable D call. The CDR3 covers 13 residues. Trimming took off 5 bases at V and 0 bases at J, with 7 bases between the two ends. Germline loops: CDR1 LGHDT, CDR2 YNNKEL (reference sequence). Written as DNA, the CDR3 is TGTGCCAGCAGCACAGACGCTAACTATGGCTACACCTTC. Its protein product is CASSTDANYGYTF.

J is TRBJ1-1 and V is TRBV7-3, with a possible D match to TRBD1 (6 bases). The germline CDR1 and CDR2 sequences are SGHTA and FQGTGA. The V and J ends lost 5 bases and 10 bases respectively, with 23 bases between them. This CDR3 spans 15 amino acids. This CDR3 reads CASSATGSIDGGAFF. DNA for the CDR3: TGTGCCAGCAGCGCGACAGGTAGTATCGATGGGGGAGCTTTCTTT.

V is TRBV7-8 and J is TRBJ2-7; D possibly corresponds to TRBD2 (7 bases). The V gene lost 4 bases and the J gene lost 2 bases, with 12 bases spanning the gap. This CDR3 has 14 residues. From germline, CDR1 is SGHVS and CDR2 FQNEAQ. CDR3 region: CASSSQGGAYEQYF. CDR3 bases: TGTGCCAGCAGCTCTCAAGGGGGGGCCTACGAGCAGTACTTC.

This clone occurred once. The chain links TRBV2 to TRBJ1-2, with D perhaps TRBD1 (5 bases). V was clipped by 2 bases and J by 2 bases, with 9 bases between them. Germline V gene lookup returns CDR1 SNHLY and CDR2 FYNNEI. This CDR3 has 14 residues. The CDR3 sequence is CASSESRANYGYTF. The DNA for the CDR3 is TGTGCCAGCAGTGAATCCAGGGCCAACTATGGCTACACCTTC.

This clone was observed a single time. The chain links TRBV28 to TRBJ2-7, with 10 positions matching TRBD1. Germline V gives CDR1 MDHEN, CDR2 SYDVKM. This CDR3 has 15 amino acids. V lost 6 bases and J lost 7; bases outside the gene matches: 12. In DNA form, the CDR3 reads TGTGCCAGCAGCCTTTCCGGGACAGGGGTGAGGGAGCAGTACTTC. Protein product: CASSLSGTGVREQYF.

J is TRBJ1-5 and V is TRBV9; D gene uncertain. The CDR3 sequence is 18 residues long. V was pared by 0 bases and J by 0 bases, with 16 bases between. Germline V gives CDR1 SGDLS, CDR2 YYNGEE. The CDR3 sequence is CASSVGNPSLYSNQPQHF. CDR3 nucleotide sequence: TGTGCCAGCAGCGTAGGCAACCCGTCTCTATATAGCAATCAGCCCCAGCATTTT. Using reference TRBV9 and TRBJ1-5 for the parts outside the CDR3, the full variable domain is DSGVTQTPKHLITATGQRVTLRCSPRSGDLSVYWYQQSLDQGLQFLIQYYNGEERAKGNILERFSAQQFPDLHSELNLSSLELGDSALYFCASSVGNPSLYSNQPQHFGDGTRLSIL.

This clone was found once. The chain has TRBV19 and TRBJ1-1; TRBD1 matches at 9 bases. The CDR3 has 12 residues. Trimming took 5 bases from V and 11 from J; bases not matched to a gene: 6. Germline loops: CDR1 LNHDA, CDR2 SQIVND (reference sequence). CDR3 nucleotides: TGTGCCAGTAGTCTGGGACAGGGTGGGGCTTTCTTT. Translated, it gives CASSLGQGGAFF.

J is TRBJ2-7 and V is TRBV6-2 or TRBV6-3; 13 bases are a match to TRBD2. After removal of 5 bases from V and 4 bases from J, the junction contained 5 bases not matched to a gene. Germline-derived CDR1 and CDR2 are MNHEY and SVGEGT. The CDR3 runs to 15 residues. CDR3 amino acids: CASSSPGLAGYEQYF. DNA for the CDR3: TGTGCCAGCAGTAGCCCGGGACTAGCGGGGTACGAGCAGTACTTC.

This clone was observed a few times. J is TRBJ2-2 and V is TRBV5-1; D is possibly TRBD1 (6 bases). This CDR3 comprises 14 residues. The germline V gene has CDR1 SGHRS and CDR2 YFSETQ. Trimming removed 7 bases from V and 3 bases from J, with 13 bases in between. CDR3: CASLQGLDTGELFF. In DNA form, the CDR3 reads TGCGCCAGCTTACAGGGTCTCGACACCGGGGAGCTGTTTTTT.

This chain joins TRBV5-1 and TRBJ1-3; D is unresolved. This CDR3 region has 17 residues. The germline gives CDR1 SGHRS, CDR2 YFSETQ. V was clipped by 0 bases and J by 0 bases, with 13 bases between them. In DNA, the CDR3 is TGCGCCAGCAGCTTGGCCCCCGCCGGGATCTCTGGAAACACCATATATTTT. It encodes CASSLAPAGISGNTIYF.

Notes on this clone: The sample has other DNA sequences that encode this CDR3 too. This sequence joins TRBV18 and TRBJ2-7; perhaps TRBD1 as D (6 bases). Germline CDR1 KGHSH, CDR2 LQKENI. The CDR3 has 12 residues. The V end was cut by 4 bases, the J end by 2 bases, with 6 bases between. The CDR3 DNA is TGTGCCAGCTCACGGGACACCTACGAGCAGTACTTC. It is translated as CASSRDTYEQYF. Supplemented by reference TRBV18 and TRBJ2-7, the full variable domain reads NAGVMQNPRHLVRRRGQEARLRCSPMKGHSHVYWYRQLPEEGLKFMVYLQKENIIDESGMPKERFSAEFPKEGPSILRIQQVVRGDSAAYFCASSRDTYEQYFGPGTRLTVT.

The V gene is TRBV27, the J gene TRBJ2-7; 8 positions agree with TRBD2. V was pared by 2 bases and J by 5 bases, with 11 bases of the junction left unmatched. The germline V gene has CDR1 MNHEY and CDR2 SMNVEV (reference sequence). The length of the CDR3 is 16 residues. The DNA of the CDR3 is TGTGCCAGCAGTTTACAGGCTCCCCGGGAGGGGAACGAGCAGTACTTC. Translated, it gives CASSLQAPREGNEQYF.

The V call is TRBV19, the J call TRBJ1-4, with 7 bases matching TRBD1. Germline CDR1 LNHDA, CDR2 SQIVND (reference sequence). V trimming: 5 bases; J trimming: 10 bases; junction bases outside the gene matches: 13. The CDR3 is 15 residues long. This CDR3 is CASSVRQGMGAKLFF. CDR3 coding DNA: TGTGCCAGTAGTGTTCGACAGGGCATGGGTGCAAAACTGTTTTTT.

The gene calls are TRBV29-1 and TRBJ2-3; 9 positions match TRBD2. The trim removed 5 bases at V and 4 bases at J, leaving 10 bases unmatched. The CDR3 length is 15 residues. Germline-derived CDR1 and CDR2 are SQVTM and ANQGSEA. The DNA of the CDR3 is TGCAGCGTTAGGGGAGGTAGCGGGAGAGCAGATACGCAGTATTTT. Amino acids: CSVRGGSGRADTQYF.

The count of this clone is one. The chain carries TRBV28 and TRBJ1-2; 9 bases line up with TRBD1. V trimming: 8 bases; J trimming: 4 bases; junction bases outside the gene matches: 8. The CDR3 is 14 residues long. Germline V gene sequence: CDR1 MDHEN, CDR2 SYDVKM. The CDR3 DNA follows: TGTGCCAGCGTATCGGGACAGGGAAGCTATGGCTACACCTTC. It codes for CASVSGQGSYGYTF.

The chain uses TRBV24-1 and TRBJ2-1; 7 positions agree with TRBD1. V dropped 4 bases and J dropped 6; count of bases not matched to a gene: 11. CDR3 size: 16 residues. Germline CDR1 reads KGHDR; CDR2 reads SFDVKD. The CDR3 loop is CATSDNRQGLGNEQFF. DNA for the CDR3: TGTGCCACCAGTGACAACAGACAGGGTCTGGGCAATGAGCAGTTCTTC.

The chain is built from TRBV4-1 and TRBJ2-7; D might be TRBD2 (6 bases). V was clipped by 4 bases and J by 5 bases, with 9 bases between them. The CDR3 is 12 amino acids. CDR1 MGHRA and CDR2 YSYEKL come from the germline V gene. The CDR3 region has the DNA TGCGCCAGCAGCCTTCGCGGGGACGAGCAGTACTTC. Translated, it gives CASSLRGDEQYF.